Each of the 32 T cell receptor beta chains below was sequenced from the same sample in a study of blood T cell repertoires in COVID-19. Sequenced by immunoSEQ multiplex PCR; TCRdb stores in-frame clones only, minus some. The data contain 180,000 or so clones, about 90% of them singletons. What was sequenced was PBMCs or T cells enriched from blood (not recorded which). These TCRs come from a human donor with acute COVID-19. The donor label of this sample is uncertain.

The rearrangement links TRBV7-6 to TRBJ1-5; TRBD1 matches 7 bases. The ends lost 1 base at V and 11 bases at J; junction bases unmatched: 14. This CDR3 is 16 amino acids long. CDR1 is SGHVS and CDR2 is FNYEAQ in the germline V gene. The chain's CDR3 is CASSLGTGTQGETQHF. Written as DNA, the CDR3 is TGTGCCAGCAGCTTAGGGACAGGAACTCAGGGTGAGACCCAGCATTTT.

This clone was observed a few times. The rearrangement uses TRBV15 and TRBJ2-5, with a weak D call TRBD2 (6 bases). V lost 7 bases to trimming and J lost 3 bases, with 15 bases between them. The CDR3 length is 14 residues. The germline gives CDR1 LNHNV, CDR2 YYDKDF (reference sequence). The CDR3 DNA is TGTGCCACCACCGGGGGTGGCGGTGAAGAGACCCAGTACTTC. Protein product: CATTGGGGEETQYF. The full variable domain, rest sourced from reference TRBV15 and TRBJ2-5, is DAMVIQNPRYQVTQFGKPVTLSCSQTLNHNVMYWYQQKSSQAPKLLFHYYDKDFNNEADTPDNFQSRRPNTSFCFLDIRSPGLGDTAMYLCATTGGGGEETQYFGPGTRLLVL.

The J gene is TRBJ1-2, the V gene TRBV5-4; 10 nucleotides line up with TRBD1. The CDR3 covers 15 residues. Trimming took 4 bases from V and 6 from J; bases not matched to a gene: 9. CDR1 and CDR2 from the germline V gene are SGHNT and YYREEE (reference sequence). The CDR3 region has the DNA TGTGCCAGCAGCCCAGGGGACAGGGGTTATCATGGCTACACCTTC. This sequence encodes CASSPGDRGYHGYTF.

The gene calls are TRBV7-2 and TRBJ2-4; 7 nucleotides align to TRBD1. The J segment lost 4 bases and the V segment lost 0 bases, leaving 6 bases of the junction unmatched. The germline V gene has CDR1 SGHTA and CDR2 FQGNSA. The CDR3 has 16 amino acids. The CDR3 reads CASSLALGTAKNIQYF. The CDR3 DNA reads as TGTGCCAGCAGCTTAGCCCTGGGGACAGCTAAAAACATTCAGTACTTC.

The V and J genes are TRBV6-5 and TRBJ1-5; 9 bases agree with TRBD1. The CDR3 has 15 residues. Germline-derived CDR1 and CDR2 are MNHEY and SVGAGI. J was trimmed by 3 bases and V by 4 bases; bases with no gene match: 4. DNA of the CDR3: TGTGCCAGCAGTTCCGGGACAGGGAACAATCAGCCCCAGCATTTT. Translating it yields CASSSGTGNNQPQHF.

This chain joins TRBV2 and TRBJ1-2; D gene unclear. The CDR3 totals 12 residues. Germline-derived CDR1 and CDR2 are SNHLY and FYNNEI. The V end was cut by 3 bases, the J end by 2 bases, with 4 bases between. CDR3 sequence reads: CASSDRNYGYTF. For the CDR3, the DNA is TGTGCCAGCAGTGACCGGAACTATGGCTACACCTTC.

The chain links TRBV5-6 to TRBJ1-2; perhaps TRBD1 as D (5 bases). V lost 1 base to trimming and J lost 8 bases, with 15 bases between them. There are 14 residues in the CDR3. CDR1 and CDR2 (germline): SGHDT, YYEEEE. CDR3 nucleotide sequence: TGTGCCAGCAGCTTGAGGACACCCTCTAAAGGCTACACCTTC. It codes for CASSLRTPSKGYTF.

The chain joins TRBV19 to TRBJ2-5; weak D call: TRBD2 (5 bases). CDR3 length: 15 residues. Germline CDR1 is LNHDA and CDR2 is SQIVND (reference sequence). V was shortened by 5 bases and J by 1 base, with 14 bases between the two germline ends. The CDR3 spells CASSWRGSFQETQYF. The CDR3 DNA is TGTGCCAGTAGTTGGCGAGGGTCCTTCCAAGAGACCCAGTACTTC.

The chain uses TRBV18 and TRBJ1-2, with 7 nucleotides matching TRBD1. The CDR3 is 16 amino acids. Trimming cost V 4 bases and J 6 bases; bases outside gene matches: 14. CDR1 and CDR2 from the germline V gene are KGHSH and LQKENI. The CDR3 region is CASSLRLEGGKDGYTF. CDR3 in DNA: TGTGCCAGCTCACTCCGACTGGAAGGGGGCAAAGATGGCTACACCTTC.

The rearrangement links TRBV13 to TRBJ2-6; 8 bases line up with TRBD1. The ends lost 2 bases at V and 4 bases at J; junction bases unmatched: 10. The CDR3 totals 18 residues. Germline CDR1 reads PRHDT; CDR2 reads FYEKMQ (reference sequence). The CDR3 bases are TGTGCCAGCAGCTTACTGTTTGGACAGGGTTCGGGGGCCAACGTCCTGACTTTC. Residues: CASSLLFGQGSGANVLTF.

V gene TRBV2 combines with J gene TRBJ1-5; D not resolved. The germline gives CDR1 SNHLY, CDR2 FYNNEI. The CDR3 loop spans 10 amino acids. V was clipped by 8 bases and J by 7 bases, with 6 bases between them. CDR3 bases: TGTGCCAGCGGCGGACAGCCCCAGCATTTT. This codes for CASGGQPQHF.

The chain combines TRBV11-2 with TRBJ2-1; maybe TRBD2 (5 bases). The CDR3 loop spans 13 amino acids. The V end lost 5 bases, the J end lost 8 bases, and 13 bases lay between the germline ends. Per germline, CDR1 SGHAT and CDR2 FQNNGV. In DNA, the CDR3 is TGTGCCAGCAGCGACCGGACCGGGGATGAGCAGTTCTTC. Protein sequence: CASSDRTGDEQFF.

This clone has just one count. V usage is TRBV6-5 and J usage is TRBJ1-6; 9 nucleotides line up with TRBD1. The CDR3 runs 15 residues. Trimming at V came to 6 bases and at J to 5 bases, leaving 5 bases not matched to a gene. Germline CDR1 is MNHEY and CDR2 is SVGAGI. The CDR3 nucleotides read TGTGCCAGCAGAGCCGGGACAGGGAATAATTCACCCCTCCACTTT. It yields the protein CASRAGTGNNSPLHF.

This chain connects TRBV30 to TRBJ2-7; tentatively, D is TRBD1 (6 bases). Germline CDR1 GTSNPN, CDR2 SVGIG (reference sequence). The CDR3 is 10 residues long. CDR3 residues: CVAGDKEQYF. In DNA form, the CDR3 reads TGTGTGGCAGGGGATAAGGAGCAGTACTTC.

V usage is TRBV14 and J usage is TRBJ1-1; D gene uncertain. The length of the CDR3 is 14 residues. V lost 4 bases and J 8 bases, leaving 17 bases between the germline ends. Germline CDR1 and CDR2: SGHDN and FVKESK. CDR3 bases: TGTGCCAGCAGCCGCCAAGTGGAAAGCGGGGAAGCTTTCTTT. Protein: CASSRQVESGEAFF.

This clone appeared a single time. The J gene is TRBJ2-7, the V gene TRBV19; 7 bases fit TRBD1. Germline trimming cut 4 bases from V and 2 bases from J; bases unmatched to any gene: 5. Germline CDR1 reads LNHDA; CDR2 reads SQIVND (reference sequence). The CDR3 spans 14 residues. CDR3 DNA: TGTGCCAGTAGTAAGGACAGGTCGCCCTACGAGCAGTACTTC. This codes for CASSKDRSPYEQYF.

In nucleotides, the CDR3 is TGTGCCAGCAGCTTAGGGAGTCGGGGTTGGGCCGCTGGCTACACCTTC. It yields the protein CASSLGSRGWAAGYTF. The chain uses TRBV11-2 and TRBJ1-2; D uncertain. V gave up 1 base and J gave up 7 bases, with 19 bases separating them. Germline V CDR1 and CDR2: SGHAT, FQNNGV. The CDR3 is 16 amino acids.

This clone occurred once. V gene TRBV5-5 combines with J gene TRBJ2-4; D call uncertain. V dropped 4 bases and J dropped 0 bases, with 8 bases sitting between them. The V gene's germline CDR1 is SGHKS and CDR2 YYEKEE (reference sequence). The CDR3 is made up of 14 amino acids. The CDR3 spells CASSPTSAKNIQYF. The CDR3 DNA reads TGTGCCAGCAGCCCTACCTCAGCCAAAAACATTCAGTACTTC.

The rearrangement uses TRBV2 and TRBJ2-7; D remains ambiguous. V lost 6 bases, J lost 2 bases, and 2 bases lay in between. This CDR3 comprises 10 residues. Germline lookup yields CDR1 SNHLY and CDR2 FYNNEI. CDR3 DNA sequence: TGTGCCAGCAGCACCTACGAGCAGTACTTC. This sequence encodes CASSTYEQYF.

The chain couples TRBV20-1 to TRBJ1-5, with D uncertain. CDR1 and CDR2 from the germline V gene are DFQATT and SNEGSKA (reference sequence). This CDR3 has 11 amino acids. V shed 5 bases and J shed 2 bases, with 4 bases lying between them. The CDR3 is CSAGRNQPQHF. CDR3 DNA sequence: TGCAGTGCTGGGCGCAATCAGCCCCAGCATTTT.

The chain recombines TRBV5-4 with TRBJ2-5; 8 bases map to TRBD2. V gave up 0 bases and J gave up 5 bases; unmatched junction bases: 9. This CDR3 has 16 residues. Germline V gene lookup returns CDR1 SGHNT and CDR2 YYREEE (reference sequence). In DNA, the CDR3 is TGTGCCAGCAGCTTGGATCTAGCGGGTCGGGGGGAGACCCAGTACTTC. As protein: CASSLDLAGRGETQYF.

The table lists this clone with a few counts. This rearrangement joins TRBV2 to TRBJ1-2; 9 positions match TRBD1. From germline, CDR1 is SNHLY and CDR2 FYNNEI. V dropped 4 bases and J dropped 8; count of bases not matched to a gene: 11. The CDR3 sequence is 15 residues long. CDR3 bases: TGTGCCAGCAGTGCCAACTTCCGAGGACAGGGGGGCTACACCTTC. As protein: CASSANFRGQGGYTF.

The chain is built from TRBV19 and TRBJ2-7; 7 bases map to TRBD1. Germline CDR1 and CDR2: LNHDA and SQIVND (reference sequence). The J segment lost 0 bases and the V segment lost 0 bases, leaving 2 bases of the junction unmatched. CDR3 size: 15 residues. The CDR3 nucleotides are TGTGCCAGTAGTATAGAACAGGGGAGCTCCTACGAGCAGTACTTC. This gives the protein CASSIEQGSSYEQYF.

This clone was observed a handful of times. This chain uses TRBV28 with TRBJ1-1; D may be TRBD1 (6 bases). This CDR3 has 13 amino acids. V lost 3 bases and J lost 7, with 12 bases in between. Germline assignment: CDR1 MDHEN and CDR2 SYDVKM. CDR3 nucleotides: TGTGCCAGCAGTTTTAGGGGGGGTAATGAAGCTTTCTTT. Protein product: CASSFRGGNEAFF.

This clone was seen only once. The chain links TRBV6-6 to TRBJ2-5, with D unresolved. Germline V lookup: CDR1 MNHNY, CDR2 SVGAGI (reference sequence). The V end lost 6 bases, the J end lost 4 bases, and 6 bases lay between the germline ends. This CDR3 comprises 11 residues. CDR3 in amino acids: CASSRRETQYF. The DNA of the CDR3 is TGTGCCAGCAGCAGAAGAGAGACCCAGTACTTC.

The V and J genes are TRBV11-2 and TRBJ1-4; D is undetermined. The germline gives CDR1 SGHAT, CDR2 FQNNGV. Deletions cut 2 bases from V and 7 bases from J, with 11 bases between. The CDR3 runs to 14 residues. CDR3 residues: CASSLLGEAEKLFF. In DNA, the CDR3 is TGTGCCAGCAGCTTACTAGGAGAAGCTGAAAAACTGTTTTTT. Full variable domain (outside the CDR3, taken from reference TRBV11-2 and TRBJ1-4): EAGVAQSPRYKIIEKRQSVAFWCNPISGHATLYWYQQILGQGPKLLIQFQNNGVVDDSQLPKDRFSAERLKGVDSTLKIQPAKLEDSAVYLCASSLLGEAEKLFFGSGTQLSVL.

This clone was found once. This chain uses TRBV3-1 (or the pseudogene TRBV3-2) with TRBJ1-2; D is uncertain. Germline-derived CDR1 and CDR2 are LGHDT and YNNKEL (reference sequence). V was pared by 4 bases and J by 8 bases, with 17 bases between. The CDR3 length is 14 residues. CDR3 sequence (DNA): TGTGCCAGCAGCCCGCGACGGAGGAGGAACGGCTACACCTTC. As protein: CASSPRRRRNGYTF.

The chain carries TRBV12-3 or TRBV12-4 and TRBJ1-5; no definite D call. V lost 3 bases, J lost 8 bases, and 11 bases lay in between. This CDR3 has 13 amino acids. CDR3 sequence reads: CASSFGVYEPQHF. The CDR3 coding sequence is TGTGCCAGCAGTTTCGGGGTCTATGAGCCCCAGCATTTT.

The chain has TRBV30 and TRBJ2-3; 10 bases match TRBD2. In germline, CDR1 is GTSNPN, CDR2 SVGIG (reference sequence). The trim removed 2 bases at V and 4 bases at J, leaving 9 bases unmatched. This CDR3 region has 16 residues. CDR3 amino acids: CAWSSPSGGRADTQYF. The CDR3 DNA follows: TGTGCCTGGAGTTCCCCTAGCGGGGGTCGGGCAGATACGCAGTATTTT.

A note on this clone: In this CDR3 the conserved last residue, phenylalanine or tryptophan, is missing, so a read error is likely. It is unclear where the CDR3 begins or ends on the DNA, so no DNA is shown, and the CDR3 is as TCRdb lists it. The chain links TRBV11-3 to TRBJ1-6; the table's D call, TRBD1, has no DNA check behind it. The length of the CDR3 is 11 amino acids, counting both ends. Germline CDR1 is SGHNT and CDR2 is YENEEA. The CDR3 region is CASSLRGGQGS.

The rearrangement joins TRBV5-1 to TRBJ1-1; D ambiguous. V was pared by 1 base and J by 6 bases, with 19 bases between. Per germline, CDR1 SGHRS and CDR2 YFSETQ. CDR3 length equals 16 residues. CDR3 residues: CASSLTQQLRKAEAFF. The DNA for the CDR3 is TGCGCCAGCAGCTTGACGCAACAGCTACGAAAGGCTGAAGCTTTCTTT.

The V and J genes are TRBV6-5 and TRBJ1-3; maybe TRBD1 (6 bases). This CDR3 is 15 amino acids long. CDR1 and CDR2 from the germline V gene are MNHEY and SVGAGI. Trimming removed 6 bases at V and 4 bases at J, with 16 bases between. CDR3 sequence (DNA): TGTGCCAGCAGGAGGGAGGGGGGACGGGGAAACACCATATATTTT. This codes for CASRREGGRGNTIYF.